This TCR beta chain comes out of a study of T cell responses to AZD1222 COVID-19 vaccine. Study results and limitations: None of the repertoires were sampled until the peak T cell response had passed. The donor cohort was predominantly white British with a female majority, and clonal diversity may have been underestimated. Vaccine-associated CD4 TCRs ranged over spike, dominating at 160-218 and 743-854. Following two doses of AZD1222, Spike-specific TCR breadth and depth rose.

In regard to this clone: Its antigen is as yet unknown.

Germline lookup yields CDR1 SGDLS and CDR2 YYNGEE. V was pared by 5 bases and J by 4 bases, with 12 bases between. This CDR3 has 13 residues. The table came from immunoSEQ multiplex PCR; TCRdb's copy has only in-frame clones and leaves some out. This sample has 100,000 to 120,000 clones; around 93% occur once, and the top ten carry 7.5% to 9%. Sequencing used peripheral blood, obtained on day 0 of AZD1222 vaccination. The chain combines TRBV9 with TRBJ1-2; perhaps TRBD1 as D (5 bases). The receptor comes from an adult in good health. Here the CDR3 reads CASRSGGLYGYTF. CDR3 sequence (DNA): TGTGCCAGCAGATCGGGGGGACTCTATGGCTACACCTTC.